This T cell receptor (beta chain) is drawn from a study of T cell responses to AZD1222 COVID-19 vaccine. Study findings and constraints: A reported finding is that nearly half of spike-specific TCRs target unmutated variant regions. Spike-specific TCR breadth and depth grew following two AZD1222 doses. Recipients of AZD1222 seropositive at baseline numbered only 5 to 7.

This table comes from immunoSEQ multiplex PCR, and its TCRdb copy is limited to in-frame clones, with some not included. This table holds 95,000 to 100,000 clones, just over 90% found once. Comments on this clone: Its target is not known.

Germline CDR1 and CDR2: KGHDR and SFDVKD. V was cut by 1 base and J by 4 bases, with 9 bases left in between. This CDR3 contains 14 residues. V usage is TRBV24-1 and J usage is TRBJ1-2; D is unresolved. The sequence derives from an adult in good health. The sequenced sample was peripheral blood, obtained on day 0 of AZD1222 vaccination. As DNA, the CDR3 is TGTGCCACCAGTGATTTTTCACAGTCCTATGGCTACACCTTC. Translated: CATSDFSQSYGYTF.